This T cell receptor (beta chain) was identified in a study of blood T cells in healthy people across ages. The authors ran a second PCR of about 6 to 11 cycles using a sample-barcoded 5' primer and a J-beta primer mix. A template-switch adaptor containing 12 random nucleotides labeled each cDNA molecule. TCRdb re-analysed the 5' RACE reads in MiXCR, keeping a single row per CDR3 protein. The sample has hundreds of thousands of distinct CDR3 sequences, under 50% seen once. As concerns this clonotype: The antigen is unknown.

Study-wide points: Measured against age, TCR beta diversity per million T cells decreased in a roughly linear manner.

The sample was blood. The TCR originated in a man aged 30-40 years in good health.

In DNA, the CDR3 is TGTGCCATCAGTGAGTCAGGGACAGATAACAATGAGCAGTTCTTC. As protein: CAISESGTDNNEQFF. The chain couples TRBV10-3 to TRBJ2-1; 7 positions agree with TRBD1. V gave up 0 bases and J gave up 5 bases; unmatched junction bases: 4. This CDR3 region has 15 residues. Germline V CDR1 and CDR2: ENHRY, SYGVKD.